Listed here is a single T cell receptor (beta chain). This entry comes from a study of blood T cell repertoires in COVID-19. Original processing notes: The assay estimated nucleated cells by amplifying reference gene primers. The data were produced by immunoSEQ multiplex PCR, yet TCRdb's version contains in-frame clones alone and is incomplete. V, J and clone size are those of that table, while D and trimming were read from the DNA. Of tens of thousands of clones listed, about 90% are singletons. Germline loops: CDR1 SGHRS, CDR2 YFSETQ. The CDR3 is 14 amino acids. Trimming took off 0 bases at V and 6 bases at J, with 10 bases between the two ends.

This sequence originates from a man aged 80 or over in a cohort sampled during active COVID-19. The source material was peripheral blood. V gene TRBV5-1 combines with J gene TRBJ1-5, with D tentatively TRBD1 (5 bases). CDR3 DNA sequence: TGCGCCAGCAGCTTGGGGGACTTGAGTCAGCCCCAGCATTTT. Its translation is CASSLGDLSQPQHF.